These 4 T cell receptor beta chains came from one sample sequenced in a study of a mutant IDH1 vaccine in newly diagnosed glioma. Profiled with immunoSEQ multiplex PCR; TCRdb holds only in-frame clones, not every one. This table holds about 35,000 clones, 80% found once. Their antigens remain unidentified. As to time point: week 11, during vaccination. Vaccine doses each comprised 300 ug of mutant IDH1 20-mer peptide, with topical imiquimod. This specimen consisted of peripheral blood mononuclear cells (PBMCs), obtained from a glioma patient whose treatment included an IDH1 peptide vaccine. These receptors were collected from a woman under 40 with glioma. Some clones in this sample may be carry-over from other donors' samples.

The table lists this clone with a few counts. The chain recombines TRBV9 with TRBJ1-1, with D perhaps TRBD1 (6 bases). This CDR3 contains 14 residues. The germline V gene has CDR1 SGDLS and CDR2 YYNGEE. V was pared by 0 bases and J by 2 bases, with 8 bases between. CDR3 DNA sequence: TGTGCCAGCAGCGTAGGGACAGCTAACACTGAAGCTTTCTTT. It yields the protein CASSVGTANTEAFF.

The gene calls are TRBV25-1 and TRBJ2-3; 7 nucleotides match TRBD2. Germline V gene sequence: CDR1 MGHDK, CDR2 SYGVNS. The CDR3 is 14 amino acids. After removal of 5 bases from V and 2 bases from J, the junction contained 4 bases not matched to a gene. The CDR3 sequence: CASSPSGVTDTQYF. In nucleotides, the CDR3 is TGTGCCAGCAGTCCTAGCGGTGTCACAGATACGCAGTATTTT.

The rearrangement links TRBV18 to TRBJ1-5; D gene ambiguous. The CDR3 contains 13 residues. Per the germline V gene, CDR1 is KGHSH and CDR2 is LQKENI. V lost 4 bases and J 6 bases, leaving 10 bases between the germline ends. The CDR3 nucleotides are TGTGCCAGCTCACAAATGGGCGGTCAGCCCCAGCATTTT. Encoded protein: CASSQMGGQPQHF.

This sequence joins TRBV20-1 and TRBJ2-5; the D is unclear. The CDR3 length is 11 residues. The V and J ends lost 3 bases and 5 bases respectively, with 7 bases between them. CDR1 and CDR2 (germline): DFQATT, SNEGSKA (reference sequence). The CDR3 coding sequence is TGCAGTGCTAGCCTCGTGGAGACCCAGTACTTC. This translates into CSASLVETQYF.